This record looks at one TCR beta chain sequence and its context. No antigen is known for it. J was trimmed by 6 bases and V by 4 bases; bases with no gene match: 18. CDR3 size: 17 residues. Germline V gives CDR1 MGHRA, CDR2 YSYEKL. The data belong to a study of tumor-infiltrating lymphocytes in primary liver carcinoma. Regarding the study as a whole: Whereas tumor region pairs overlapped more, tumor-adjacent and tumor-blood pairs overlapped less.

Researchers drew blood RNA from unsorted whole blood and extracted germline DNA as well. Collected before surgery were 3 to 4 milliliters of peripheral blood. The researchers produced TCR beta cDNA from approximately 460 ng total RNA with a constant-region primer. Sequencing libraries for TCR beta derived from three nested multiplex PCR rounds that used slightly modified ARM-PCR. The study ran its first two PCR rounds for roughly 10 cycles each, using TRBV1-TRBV30 forward primers and a C-beta reverse primer. TCRdb reprocessed the multiplex PCR reads with MiXCR, giving one entry per CDR3 protein. The sample has 330,000 or so distinct CDR3 sequences, 65% seen once.

The sample was peripheral blood. The genes are TRBV4-1 and TRBJ2-7, with TRBD2 matching 7 bases. This receptor was identified in a man aged 35 to 55 with primary liver carcinoma and hepatitis B virus infection. The chain's CDR3 is CASSRSLDGRISLEQYF. CDR3 DNA: TGCGCCAGCAGCCGTTCGCTCGACGGGAGGATAAGTCTCGAGCAGTACTTC.